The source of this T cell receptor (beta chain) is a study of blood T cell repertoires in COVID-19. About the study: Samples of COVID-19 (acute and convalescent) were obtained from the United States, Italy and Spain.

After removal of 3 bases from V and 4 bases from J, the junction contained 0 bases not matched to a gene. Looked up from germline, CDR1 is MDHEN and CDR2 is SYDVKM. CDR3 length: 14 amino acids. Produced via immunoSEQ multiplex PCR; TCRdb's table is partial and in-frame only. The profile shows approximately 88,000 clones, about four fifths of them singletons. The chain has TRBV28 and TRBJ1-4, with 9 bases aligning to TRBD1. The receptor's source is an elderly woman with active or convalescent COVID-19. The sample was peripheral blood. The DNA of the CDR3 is TGTGCCAGCAGTTTGGGACAGGGTAATGAAAAACTGTTTTTT. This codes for CASSLGQGNEKLFF.